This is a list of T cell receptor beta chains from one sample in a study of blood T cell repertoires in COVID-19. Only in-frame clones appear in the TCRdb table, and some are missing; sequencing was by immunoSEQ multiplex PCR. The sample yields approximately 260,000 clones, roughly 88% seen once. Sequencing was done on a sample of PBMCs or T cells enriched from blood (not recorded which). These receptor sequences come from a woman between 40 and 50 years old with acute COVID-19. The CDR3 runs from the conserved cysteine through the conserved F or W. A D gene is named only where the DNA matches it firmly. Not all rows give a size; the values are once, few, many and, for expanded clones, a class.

CASSLSIGQGFNEAFF TGCGCCAGCAGCTTGTCAATAGGGCAGGGATTCAACGAAGCTTTCTTT TRBJ1-1 . TRBV5-1 .
CASSLVWGGRNSPLHF TGTGCCAGCAGTTTAGTGTGGGGGGGGCGGAATTCACCCCTCCACTTT TRBJ1-6 . TRBV28 .
CASRGLAGAYEQYF TGTGCCAGCAGGGGACTAGCGGGGGCCTACGAGCAGTACTTC TRBJ2-7 once TRBV28 TRBD2
CASSIEGGYNEQFF TGTGCCAGCAGTATCGAGGGAGGATACAATGAGCAGTTCTTC TRBJ2-1 once TRBV6-1 .
CATMGTIPYSTDTQYF TGTGCCACAATGGGGACTATTCCGTACAGCACAGATACGCAGTATTTT TRBJ2-3 . TRBV19 TRBD2
CASSLGLGVNTEAFF TGTGCCAGCAGCTTGGGGCTGGGCGTGAACACTGAAGCTTTCTTT TRBJ1-1 . TRBV5-6 .
CASRGRQETQYF TGTGCCAGTAGGGGGAGACAAGAGACCCAGTACTTC TRBJ2-5 . TRBV19 .
CASSIDLGRWSGGYTF TGTGCCAGTAGTATTGATTTAGGGAGATGGTCGGGAGGCTACACCTTC TRBJ1-2 . TRBV19 .
CACRKAGGTYEQYF TGTGCCTGTAGAAAGGCAGGGGGGACCTACGAGCAGTACTTC TRBJ2-7 few TRBV30 .
CATSETGTGAQETQYF TGTGCCACCAGTGAAACCGGGACAGGGGCCCAAGAGACCCAGTACTTC TRBJ2-5 . TRBV24-1 TRBD1
CASSEGAGSGNTIYF TGTGCCAGCAGCGAAGGAGCAGGGTCAGGAAACACCATATATTTT TRBJ1-3 . TRBV9 .
CASSAEADTQYF TGTGCCAGCTCAGCAGAGGCAGATACGCAGTATTTT TRBJ2-3 . TRBV18 .
CASAGTAGQPQHF TGTGCCAGCGCCGGGACAGCGGGCCAGCCCCAGCATTTT TRBJ1-5 . TRBV6-5 TRBD1
CASGERVPYEQYF TGCGCCAGCGGGGAGCGGGTCCCCTACGAGCAGTACTTC TRBJ2-7 . TRBV5-1 .
CASSFGQGNNSPLHF TGTGCCAGCAGCTTTGGACAGGGAAATAATTCACCCCTCCACTTT TRBJ1-6 . TRBV7-2 TRBD1
CASSQDPPRRSGELFF TGCGCCAGCAGCCAAGATCCACCCAGGCGTTCCGGGGAGCTGTTTTTT TRBJ2-2 . TRBV4-1 .
CASSPSSGTNTGELFF TGTGCCAGCTCACCATCGTCCGGGACAAACACCGGGGAGCTGTTTTTT TRBJ2-2 . TRBV18 .
CASSFRAPIALSGANVLTF TGCGCCAGCAGCTTCAGGGCCCCCATAGCTCTGTCTGGGGCCAACGTCCTGACTTTC TRBJ2-6 . TRBV5-1 .
CASSLAGMNTEAFF TGCGCCAGCAGCTTGGCGGGGATGAACACTGAAGCTTTCTTT TRBJ1-1 . TRBV5-1 .
CASSLRGFQNTGELFF TGTGCCAGCAGCTTGCGGGGATTTCAAAACACCGGGGAGCTGTTTTTT TRBJ2-2 . TRBV27 .
CASSPWAIPVYEQYF TGTGCCAGCAGCCCCTGGGCCATCCCGGTATACGAGCAGTACTTC TRBJ2-7 . TRBV5-6 .
CASSLVGGTLSNYGYTF TGTGCCAGCAGCTTAGTCGGGGGGACACTTTCTAACTATGGCTACACCTTC TRBJ1-2 . TRBV7-9 .
CASSLVDRDLEAFF TGTGCCAGCAGCTTGGTTGACAGGGATCTTGAAGCTTTCTTT TRBJ1-1 . TRBV5-6 TRBD1
CASSFDNYEQYF TGTGCCAGCAGCTTCGACAACTACGAGCAGTACTTC TRBJ2-7 . TRBV7-9 .
CASSESPGGMNEQFF TGCGCCAGCAGTGAGTCGCCGGGAGGTATGAATGAGCAGTTCTTC TRBJ2-1 few TRBV10-2 TRBD2
CASSTQGPGEQYF TGTGCCAGCAGTACACAGGGGCCGGGGGAGCAGTACTTC TRBJ2-7 . TRBV6-5 TRBD1